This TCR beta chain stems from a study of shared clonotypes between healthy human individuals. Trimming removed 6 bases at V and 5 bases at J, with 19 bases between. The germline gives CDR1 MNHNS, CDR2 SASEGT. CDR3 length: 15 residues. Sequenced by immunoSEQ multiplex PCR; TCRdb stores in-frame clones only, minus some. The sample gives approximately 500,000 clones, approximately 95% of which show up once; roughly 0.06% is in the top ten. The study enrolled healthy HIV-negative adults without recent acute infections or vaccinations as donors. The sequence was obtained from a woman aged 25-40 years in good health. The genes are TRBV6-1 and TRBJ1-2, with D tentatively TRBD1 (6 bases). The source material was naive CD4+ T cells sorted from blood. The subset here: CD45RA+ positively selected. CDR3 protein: CASRPISGDAYGYTF. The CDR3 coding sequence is TGTGCCAGCAGACCCATCTCAGGGGACGCTTATGGCTACACCTTC.